This T cell receptor beta chain was obtained from a study of T cells in Graves' hyperthyroidism and ophthalmopathy. Using RNA transcripts as the source, TCR beta CDR3 regions were amplified. Carried out on the TCR CDR3, a first-round RT-PCR used the HTBI primer set. One entry per CDR3 protein, called by TCRdb with MiXCR from the multiplex PCR reads. In the table there are about 500,000 distinct CDR3 sequences, about 46% of which are singletons. The CDR3 runs 14 residues. The V gene lost 8 bases and the J gene lost 2 bases, with 16 bases spanning the gap. CDR1 SQVTM and CDR2 ANQGSEA come from the germline V gene. Findings and caveats of the study: Among clonotypes expanded in thyroid above 0.001, most were also found in blood.

Concerning this clonotype itself: Its target is not known.

In making diagnoses, clinical symptoms, serum thyroxine and TRAb, thyroid ultrasound and orbital computed tomography were all used. The sequence derives from an adult woman with Graves' disease, either hyperthyroidism or ophthalmopathy (not recorded which). Material: peripheral blood or thyroid tissue (not recorded which). The chain has TRBV29-1 and TRBJ1-3, with D maybe TRBD1 (6 bases). The CDR3 loop reads CSLMPQGTGNTIYF. Here the CDR3 DNA reads TGCAGCTTGATGCCGCAGGGGACTGGAAACACCATATATTTT. Drawing the rest from reference TRBV29-1 and TRBJ1-3, the complete variable domain is SAVISQKPSRDICQRGTSLTIQCQVDSQVTMMFWYRQQPGQSLTLIATANQGSEATYESGFVIDKFPISRPNLTFSTLTVSNMSPEDSSIYLCSLMPQGTGNTIYFGEGSWLTVV.